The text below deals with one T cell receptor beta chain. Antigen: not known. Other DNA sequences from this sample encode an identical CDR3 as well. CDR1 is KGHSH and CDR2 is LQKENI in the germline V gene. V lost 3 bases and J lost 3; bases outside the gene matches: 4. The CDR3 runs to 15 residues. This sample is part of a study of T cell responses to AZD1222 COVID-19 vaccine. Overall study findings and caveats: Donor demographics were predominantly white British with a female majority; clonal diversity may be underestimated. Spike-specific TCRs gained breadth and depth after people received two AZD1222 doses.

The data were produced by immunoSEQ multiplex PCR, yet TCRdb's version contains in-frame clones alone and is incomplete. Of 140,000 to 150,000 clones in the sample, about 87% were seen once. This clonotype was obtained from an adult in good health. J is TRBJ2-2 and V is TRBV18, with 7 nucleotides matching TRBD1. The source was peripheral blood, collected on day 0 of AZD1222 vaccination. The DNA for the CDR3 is TGTGCCAGCTCACCGAACAGGGGTCACACCGGGGAGCTGTTTTTT. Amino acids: CASSPNRGHTGELFF.